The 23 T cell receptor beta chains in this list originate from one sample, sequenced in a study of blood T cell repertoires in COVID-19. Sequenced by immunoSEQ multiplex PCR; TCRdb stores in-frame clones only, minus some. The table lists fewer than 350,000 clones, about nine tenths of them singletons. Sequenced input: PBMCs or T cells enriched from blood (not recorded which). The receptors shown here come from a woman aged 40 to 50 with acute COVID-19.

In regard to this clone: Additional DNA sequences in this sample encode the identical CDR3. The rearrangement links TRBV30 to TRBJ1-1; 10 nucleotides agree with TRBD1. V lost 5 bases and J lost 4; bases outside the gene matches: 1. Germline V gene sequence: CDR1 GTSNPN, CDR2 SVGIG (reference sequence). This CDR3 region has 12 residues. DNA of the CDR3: TGTGCCTGGGGACAGGGGGGCACTGAAGCTTTCTTT. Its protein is CAWGQGGTEAFF.

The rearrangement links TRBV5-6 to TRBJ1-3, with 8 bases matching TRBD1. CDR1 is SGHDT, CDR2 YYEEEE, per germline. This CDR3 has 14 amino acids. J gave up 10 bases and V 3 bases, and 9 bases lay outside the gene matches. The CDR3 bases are TGTGCCAGCAGCTCGGACAGGGATTTTCGGACCATATATTTT. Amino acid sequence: CASSSDRDFRTIYF. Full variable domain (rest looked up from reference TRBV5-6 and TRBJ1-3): DAGVTQSPTHLIKTRGQQVTLRCSPKSGHDTVSWYQQALGQGPQFIFQYYEEEERQRGNFPDRFSGHQFPNYSSELNVNALLLGDSALYLCASSSDRDFRTIYFGEGSWLTVV.

CDR3 DNA sequence: TGTGCCAGCAGCTTCTCCCCGGGAAACAATGAGCAGTTCTTC. As protein: CASSFSPGNNEQFF. The chain combines TRBV7-2 with TRBJ2-1; D may be TRBD2 (5 bases). Germline V gives CDR1 SGHTA, CDR2 FQGNSA. CDR3 length: 14 residues. V gave up 3 bases and J gave up 5 bases, with 11 bases separating them.

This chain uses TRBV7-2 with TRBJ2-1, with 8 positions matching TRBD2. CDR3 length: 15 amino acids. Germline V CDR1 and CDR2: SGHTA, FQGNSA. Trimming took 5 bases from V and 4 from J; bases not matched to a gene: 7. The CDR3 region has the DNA TGTGCCAGCAGCCTCGGGAGGGCTATATACAATGAGCAGTTCTTC. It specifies CASSLGRAIYNEQFF.

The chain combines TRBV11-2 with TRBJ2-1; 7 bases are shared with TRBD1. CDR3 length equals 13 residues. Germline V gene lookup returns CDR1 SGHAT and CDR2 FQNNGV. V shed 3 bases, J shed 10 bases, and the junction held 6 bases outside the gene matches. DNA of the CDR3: TGTGCCAGCAGCTTCGACAGGGAAGGCGAGCAGTTCTTC. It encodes CASSFDREGEQFF.

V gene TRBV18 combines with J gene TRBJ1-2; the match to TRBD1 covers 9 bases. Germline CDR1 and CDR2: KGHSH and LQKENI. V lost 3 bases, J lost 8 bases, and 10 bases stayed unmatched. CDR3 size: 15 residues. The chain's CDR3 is CASSPWTGQGNGYTF. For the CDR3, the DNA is TGTGCCAGCTCACCTTGGACGGGACAGGGAAACGGCTACACCTTC.

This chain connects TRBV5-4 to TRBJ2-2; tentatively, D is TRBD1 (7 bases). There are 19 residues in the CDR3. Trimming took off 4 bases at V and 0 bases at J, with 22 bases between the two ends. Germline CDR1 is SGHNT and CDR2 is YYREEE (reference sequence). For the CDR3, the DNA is TGTGCCAGCAGCCCGGTCAGGGGGGCACAGGCCGCGAACACCGGGGAGCTGTTTTTT. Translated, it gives CASSPVRGAQAANTGELFF.

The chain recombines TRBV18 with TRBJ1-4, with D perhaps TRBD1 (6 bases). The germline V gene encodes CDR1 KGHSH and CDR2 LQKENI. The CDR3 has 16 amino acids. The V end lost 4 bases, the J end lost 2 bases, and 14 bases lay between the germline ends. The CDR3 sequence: CASSRGGPRTNEKLFF. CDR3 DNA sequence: TGTGCCAGCTCACGCGGGGGGCCCCGTACTAATGAAAAACTGTTTTTT. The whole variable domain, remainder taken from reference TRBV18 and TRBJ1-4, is NAGVMQNPRHLVRRRGQEARLRCSPMKGHSHVYWYRQLPEEGLKFMVYLQKENIIDESGMPKERFSAEFPKEGPSILRIQQVVRGDSAAYFCASSRGGPRTNEKLFFGSGTQLSVL.

The CDR3 sequence: CASSDSPTGKLFF. In DNA form, the CDR3 reads TGTGCCAGCAGCGACAGTCCCACGGGAAAACTGTTTTTT. The V and J genes are TRBV27 and TRBJ1-4, with D possibly matching TRBD1 (5 bases). The CDR3 has 13 amino acids. Trimming took 6 bases from V and 10 from J, leaving 15 bases between them. Germline CDR1 and CDR2: MNHEY and SMNVEV (reference sequence).

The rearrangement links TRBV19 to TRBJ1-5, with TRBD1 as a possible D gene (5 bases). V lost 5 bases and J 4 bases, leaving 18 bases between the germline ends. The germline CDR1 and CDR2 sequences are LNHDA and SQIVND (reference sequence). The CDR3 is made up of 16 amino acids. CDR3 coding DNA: TGTGCCAGTAGTTCCGTACAGGTTCCTCTAAATCAGCCCCAGCATTTT. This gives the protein CASSSVQVPLNQPQHF.

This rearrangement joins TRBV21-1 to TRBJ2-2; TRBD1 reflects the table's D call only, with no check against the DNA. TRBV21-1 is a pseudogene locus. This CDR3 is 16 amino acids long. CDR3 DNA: TGTGCCAGCAGCAACCGGACAGGGCCTCCTACTGGGGAGCTGTTTTTT. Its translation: CASSNRTGPPTGELFF.

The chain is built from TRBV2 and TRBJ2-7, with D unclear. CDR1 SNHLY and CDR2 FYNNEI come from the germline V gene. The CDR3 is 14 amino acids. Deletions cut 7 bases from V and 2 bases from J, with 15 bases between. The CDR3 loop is CASIRSPVAYEQYF. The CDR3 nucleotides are TGTGCCAGCATCCGGAGCCCTGTAGCCTACGAGCAGTACTTC.

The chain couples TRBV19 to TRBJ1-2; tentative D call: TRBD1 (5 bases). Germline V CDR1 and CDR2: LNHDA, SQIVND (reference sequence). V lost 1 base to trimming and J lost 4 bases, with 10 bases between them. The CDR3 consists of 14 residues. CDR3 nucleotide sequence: TGTGCCAGTAGTATAGCTTTTGGGGCCTATGGCTACACCTTC. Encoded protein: CASSIAFGAYGYTF.

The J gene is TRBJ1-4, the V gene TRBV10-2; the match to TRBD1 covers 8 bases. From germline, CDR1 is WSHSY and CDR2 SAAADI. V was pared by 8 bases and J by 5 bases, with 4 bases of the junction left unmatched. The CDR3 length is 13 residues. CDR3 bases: TGCGCCAGCCGACAGGGGCGGAATGAAAAACTGTTTTTT. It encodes CASRQGRNEKLFF.

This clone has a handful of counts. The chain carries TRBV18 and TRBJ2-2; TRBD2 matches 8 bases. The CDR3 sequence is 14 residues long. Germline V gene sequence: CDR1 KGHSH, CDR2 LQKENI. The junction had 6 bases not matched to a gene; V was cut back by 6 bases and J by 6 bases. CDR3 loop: CASSPPGRAGELFF. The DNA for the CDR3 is TGTGCCAGCTCCCCGCCCGGGAGGGCCGGGGAGCTGTTTTTT.

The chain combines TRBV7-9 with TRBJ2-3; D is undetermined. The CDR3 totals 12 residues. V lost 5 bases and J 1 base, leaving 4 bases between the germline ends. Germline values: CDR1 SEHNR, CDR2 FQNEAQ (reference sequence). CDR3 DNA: TGTGCCAGCAGCCCCGGCACAGATACGCAGTATTTT. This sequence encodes CASSPGTDTQYF. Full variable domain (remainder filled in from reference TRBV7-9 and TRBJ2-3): DTGVSQNPRHKITKRGQNVTFRCDPISEHNRLYWYRQTLGQGPEFLTYFQNEAQLEKSRLLSDRFSAERPKGSFSTLEIQRTEQGDSAMYLCASSPGTDTQYFGPGTRLTVL.

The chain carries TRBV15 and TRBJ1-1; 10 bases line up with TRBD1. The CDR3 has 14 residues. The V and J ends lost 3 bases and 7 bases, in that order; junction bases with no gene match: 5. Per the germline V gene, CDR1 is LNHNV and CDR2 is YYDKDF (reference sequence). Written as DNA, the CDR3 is TGTGCCACCAGCAGGGGACAGGGGCCACGTGAAGCTTTCTTT. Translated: CATSRGQGPREAFF.

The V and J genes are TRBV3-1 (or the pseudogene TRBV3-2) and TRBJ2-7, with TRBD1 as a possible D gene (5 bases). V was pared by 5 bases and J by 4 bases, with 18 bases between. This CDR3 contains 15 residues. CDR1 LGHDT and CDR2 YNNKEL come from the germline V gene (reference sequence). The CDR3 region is CASSAEQAPSYEQYF. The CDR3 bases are TGTGCCAGCAGCGCGGAACAGGCGCCCTCGTACGAGCAGTACTTC.

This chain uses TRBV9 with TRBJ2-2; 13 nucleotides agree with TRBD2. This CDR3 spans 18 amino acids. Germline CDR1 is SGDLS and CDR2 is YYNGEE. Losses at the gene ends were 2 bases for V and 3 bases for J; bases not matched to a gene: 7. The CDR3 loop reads CASSVSTSGRGDTGELFF. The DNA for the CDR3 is TGTGCCAGCAGCGTTTCTACTAGCGGGAGGGGTGACACCGGGGAGCTGTTTTTT.

In DNA, the CDR3 is TGTGCCAGCAGTGACTCAAAGCGGGAGGGGGACGAGCAGTACTTC. Amino acids: CASSDSKREGDEQYF. This chain joins TRBV6-4 and TRBJ2-7; 10 bases line up with TRBD2. The CDR3 runs to 15 residues. J was trimmed by 5 bases and V by 0 bases; bases with no gene match: 4. The germline CDR1 and CDR2 sequences are MRHNA and SNTAGT.

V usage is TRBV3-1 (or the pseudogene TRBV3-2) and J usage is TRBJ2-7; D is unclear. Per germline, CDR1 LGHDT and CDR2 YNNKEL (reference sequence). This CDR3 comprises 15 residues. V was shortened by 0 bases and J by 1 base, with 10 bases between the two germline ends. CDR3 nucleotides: TGTGCCAGCAGCCAAGATCAGTGGTATTCCTACGAGCAGTACTTC. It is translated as CASSQDQWYSYEQYF.

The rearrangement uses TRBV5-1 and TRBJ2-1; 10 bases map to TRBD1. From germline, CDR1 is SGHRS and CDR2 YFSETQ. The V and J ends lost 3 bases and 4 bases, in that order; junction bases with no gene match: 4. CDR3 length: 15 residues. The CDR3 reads CASSSGTGDYNEQFF. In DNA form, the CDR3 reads TGCGCCAGCAGCTCCGGGACAGGGGATTACAATGAGCAGTTCTTC.

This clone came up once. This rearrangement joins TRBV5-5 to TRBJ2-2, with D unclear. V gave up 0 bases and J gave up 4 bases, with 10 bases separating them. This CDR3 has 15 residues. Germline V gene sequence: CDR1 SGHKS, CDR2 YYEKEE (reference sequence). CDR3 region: CASSLALSLTGELFF. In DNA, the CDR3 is TGTGCCAGCAGCTTGGCTCTCAGTCTCACCGGGGAGCTGTTTTTT.